In its sample, the clone carrying this TCR beta chain is medium-sized. The antigen remains unidentified. The data were taken from a study of liver allograft versus peripheral blood T cells. Study summary: The authors compared T cell receptor repertoires in transplanted livers with recipients' peripheral blood repertoires. Findings and caveats of the study: Intragraft liver T cell receptor repertoires reportedly differed from peripheral blood repertoires.

V lost 2 bases and J 1 base, leaving 14 bases between the germline ends. Germline values: CDR1 MNHEY, CDR2 SVGAGI. CDR3 size: 16 residues. TCRdb reprocessed the reads with MiXCR, giving one entry per CDR3 protein. The table has around 6,100 distinct CDR3 sequences, 15% to 20% seen once. This TCR came from a human patient who had a liver transplant. Some T cells may possibly be graft donor cells. The chain links TRBV6-5 to TRBJ1-1; D gene uncertain. CDR3 sequence reads: CASSYRSLVGNTEAFF. CDR3 in DNA: TGTGCCAGCAGTTACCGGTCCCTGGTGGGGAACACTGAAGCTTTCTTT.